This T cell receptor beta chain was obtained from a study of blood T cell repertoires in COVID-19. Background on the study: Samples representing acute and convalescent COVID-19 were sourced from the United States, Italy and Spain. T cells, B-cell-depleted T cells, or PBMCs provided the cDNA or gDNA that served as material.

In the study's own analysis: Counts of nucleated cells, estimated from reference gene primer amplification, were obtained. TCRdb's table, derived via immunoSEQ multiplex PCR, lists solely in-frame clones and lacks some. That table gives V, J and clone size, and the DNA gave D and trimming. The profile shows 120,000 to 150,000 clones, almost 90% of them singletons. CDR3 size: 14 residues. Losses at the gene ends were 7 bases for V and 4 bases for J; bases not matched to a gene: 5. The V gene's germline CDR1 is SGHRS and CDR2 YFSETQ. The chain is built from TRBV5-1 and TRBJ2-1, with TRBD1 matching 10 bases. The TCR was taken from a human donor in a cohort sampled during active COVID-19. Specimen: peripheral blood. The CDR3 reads CASCRDRGYNEQFF. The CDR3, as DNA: TGCGCCAGCTGCCGGGACAGGGGATACAATGAGCAGTTCTTC.